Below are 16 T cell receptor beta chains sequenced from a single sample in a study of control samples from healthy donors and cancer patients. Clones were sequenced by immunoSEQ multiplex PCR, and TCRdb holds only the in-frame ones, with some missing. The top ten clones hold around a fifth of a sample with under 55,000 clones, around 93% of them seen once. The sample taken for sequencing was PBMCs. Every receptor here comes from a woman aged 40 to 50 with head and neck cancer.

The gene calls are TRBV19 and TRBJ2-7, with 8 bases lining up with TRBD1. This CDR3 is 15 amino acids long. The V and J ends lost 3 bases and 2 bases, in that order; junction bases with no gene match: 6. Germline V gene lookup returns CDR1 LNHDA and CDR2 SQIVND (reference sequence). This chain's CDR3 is CASSMAGTGTYEQYF. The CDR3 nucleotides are TGTGCCAGTAGTATGGCCGGGACAGGAACCTACGAGCAGTACTTC.

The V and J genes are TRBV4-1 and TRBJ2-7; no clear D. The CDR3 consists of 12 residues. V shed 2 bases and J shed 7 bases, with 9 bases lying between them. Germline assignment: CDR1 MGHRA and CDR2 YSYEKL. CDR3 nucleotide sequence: TGCGCCAGCAGCCAAAACCGGTTGGAGCAGTACTTC. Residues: CASSQNRLEQYF.

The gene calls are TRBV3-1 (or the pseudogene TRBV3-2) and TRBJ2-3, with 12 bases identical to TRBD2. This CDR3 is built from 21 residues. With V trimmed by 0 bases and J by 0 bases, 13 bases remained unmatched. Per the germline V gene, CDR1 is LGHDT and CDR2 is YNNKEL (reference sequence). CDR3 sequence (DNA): TGTGCCAGCAGCCAAGATCAGACTAGCGGGAGCCCTTACTATAGCACAGATACGCAGTATTTT. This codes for CASSQDQTSGSPYYSTDTQYF.

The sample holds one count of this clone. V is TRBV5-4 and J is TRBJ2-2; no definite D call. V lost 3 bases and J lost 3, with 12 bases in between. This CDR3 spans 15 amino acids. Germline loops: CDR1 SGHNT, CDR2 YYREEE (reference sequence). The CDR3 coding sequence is TGTGCCAGCAGCTACCCCGGACCGCACACCGGGGAGCTGTTTTTT. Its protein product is CASSYPGPHTGELFF. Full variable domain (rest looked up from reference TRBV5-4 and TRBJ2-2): ETGVTQSPTHLIKTRGQQVTLRCSSQSGHNTVSWYQQALGQGPQFIFQYYREEENGRGNFPPRFSGLQFPNYSSELNVNALELDDSALYLCASSYPGPHTGELFFGEGSRLTVL.

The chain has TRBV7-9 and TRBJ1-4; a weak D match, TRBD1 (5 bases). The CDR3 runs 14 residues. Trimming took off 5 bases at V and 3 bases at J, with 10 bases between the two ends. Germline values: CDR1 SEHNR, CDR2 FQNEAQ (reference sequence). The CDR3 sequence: CASSPTGSNEKLFF. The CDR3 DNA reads TGTGCCAGCAGCCCCACAGGATCTAATGAAAAACTGTTTTTT.

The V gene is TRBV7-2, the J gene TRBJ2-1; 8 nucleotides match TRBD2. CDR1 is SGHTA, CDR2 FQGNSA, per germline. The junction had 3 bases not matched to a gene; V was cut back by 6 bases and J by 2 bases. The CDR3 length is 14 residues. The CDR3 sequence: CASRAGGPYNEQFF. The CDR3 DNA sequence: TGTGCCAGCAGGGCGGGAGGTCCCTACAATGAGCAGTTCTTC. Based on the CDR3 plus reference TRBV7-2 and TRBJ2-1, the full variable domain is GAGVSQSPSNKVTEKGKDVELRCDPISGHTALYWYRQSLGQGLEFLIYFQGNSAPDKSGLPSDRFSAERTGGSVSTLTIQRTQQEDSAVYLCASRAGGPYNEQFFGPGTRLTVL.

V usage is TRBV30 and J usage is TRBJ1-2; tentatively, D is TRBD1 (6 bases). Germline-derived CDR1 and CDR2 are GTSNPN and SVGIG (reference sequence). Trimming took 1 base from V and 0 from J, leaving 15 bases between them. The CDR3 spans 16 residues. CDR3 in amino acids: CAWSAHYRVANYGYTF. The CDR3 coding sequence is TGTGCCTGGAGTGCCCACTACAGGGTGGCTAACTATGGCTACACCTTC.

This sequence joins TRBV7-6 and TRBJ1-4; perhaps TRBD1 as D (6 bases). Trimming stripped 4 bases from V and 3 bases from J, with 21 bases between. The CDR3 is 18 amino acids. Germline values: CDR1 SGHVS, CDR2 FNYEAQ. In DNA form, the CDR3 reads TGTGCCAGCAGCTCAAGGTTCCCTCAGGGGCGAGCTAATGAAAAACTGTTTTTT. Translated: CASSSRFPQGRANEKLFF.

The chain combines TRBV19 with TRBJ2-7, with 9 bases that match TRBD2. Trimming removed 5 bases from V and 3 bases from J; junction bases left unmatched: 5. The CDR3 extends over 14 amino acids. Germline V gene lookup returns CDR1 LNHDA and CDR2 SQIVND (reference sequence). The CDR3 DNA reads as TGTGCCAGTAGTCGGCTAGCGGGGAACTACGAGCAGTACTTC. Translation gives CASSRLAGNYEQYF.

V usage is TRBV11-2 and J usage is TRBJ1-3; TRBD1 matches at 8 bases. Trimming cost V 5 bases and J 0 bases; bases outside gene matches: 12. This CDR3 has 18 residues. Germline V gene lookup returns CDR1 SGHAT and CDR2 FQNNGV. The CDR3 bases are TGTGCCAGCAGCGGGACAGGAACTCCTTATTACTCTGGAAACACCATATATTTT. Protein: CASSGTGTPYYSGNTIYF. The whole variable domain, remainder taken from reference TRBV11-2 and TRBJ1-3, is EAGVAQSPRYKIIEKRQSVAFWCNPISGHATLYWYQQILGQGPKLLIQFQNNGVVDDSQLPKDRFSAERLKGVDSTLKIQPAKLEDSAVYLCASSGTGTPYYSGNTIYFGEGSWLTVV.

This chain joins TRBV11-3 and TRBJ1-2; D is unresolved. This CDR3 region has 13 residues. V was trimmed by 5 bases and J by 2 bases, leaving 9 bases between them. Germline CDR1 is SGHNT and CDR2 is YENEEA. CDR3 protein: CASSPPVNYGYTF. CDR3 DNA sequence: TGTGCCAGCAGCCCCCCCGTAAACTATGGCTACACCTTC.

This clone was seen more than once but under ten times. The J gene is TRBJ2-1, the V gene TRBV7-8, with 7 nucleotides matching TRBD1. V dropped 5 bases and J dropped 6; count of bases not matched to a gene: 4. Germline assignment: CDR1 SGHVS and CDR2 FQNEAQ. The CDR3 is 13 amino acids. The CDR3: CASSLAGGNEQFF. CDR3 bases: TGTGCCAGCAGCCTGGCAGGGGGCAATGAGCAGTTCTTC.

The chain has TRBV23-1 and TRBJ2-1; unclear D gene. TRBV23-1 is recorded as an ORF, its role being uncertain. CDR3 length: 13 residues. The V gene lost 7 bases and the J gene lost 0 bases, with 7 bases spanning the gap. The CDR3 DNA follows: TGCGCCAGCAAAGATGGCTCCTACAATGAGCAGTTCTTC. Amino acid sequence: CASKDGSYNEQFF.

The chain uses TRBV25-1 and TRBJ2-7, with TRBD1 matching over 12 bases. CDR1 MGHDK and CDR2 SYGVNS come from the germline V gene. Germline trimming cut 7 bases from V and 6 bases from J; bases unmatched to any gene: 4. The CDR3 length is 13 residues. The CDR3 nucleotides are TGTGCCAGCAAGGGACAGGGGGCTGGCGAGCAGTACTTC. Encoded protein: CASKGQGAGEQYF.

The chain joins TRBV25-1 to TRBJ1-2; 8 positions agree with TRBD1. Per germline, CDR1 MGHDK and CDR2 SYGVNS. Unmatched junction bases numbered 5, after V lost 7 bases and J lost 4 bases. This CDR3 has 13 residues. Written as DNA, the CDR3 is TGTGCCAGCAAGCAGGGGGCGGCCTATGGCTACACCTTC. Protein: CASKQGAAYGYTF.

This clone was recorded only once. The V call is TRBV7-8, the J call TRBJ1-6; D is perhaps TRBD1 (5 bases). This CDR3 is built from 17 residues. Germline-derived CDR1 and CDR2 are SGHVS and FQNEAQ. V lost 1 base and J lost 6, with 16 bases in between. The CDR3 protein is CASSLVVAGGGNSPLHF. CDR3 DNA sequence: TGTGCCAGCAGCTTAGTAGTAGCGGGGGGGGGTAATTCACCCCTCCACTTT.